These 16 T cell receptor beta chains came from one sample sequenced in a study of cytomegalovirus exposure and HLA in healthy donors. Only in-frame clones appear in the TCRdb table, and some are missing; sequencing was by immunoSEQ multiplex PCR. The sample shows some 200,000 clones, roughly 80% of them seen only once. Sequencing used PBMCs. Receptors originate from a woman aged 18-29 years in good health and CMV-seropositive.

The chain combines TRBV14 with TRBJ1-5; no reliable D call. V shed 1 base and J shed 6 bases, with 7 bases lying between them. CDR3 size: 13 residues. The germline gives CDR1 SGHDN, CDR2 FVKESK. CDR3 in amino acids: CASSQVHGQPQHF. The CDR3 DNA sequence: TGTGCCAGCAGCCAAGTCCACGGTCAGCCCCAGCATTTT.

The chain uses TRBV13 and TRBJ2-3, with 13 bases identical to TRBD2. The CDR3 runs to 15 residues. Germline V lookup: CDR1 PRHDT, CDR2 FYEKMQ (reference sequence). V was pared by 10 bases and J by 5 bases, with 9 bases of the junction left unmatched. The CDR3 region has the DNA TGTGCCACTCGACTAGCGGGGGGCGACGGAGATACGCAGTATTTT. It translates to CATRLAGGDGDTQYF.

This clone was seen once. The chain couples TRBV27 to TRBJ1-5; D perhaps matches TRBD1 (6 bases). The CDR3 covers 14 residues. Trimming took off 4 bases at V and 6 bases at J, with 13 bases between the two ends. Per germline, CDR1 MNHEY and CDR2 SMNVEV (reference sequence). CDR3 loop: CASSSQGFGQPQHF. The CDR3 nucleotides are TGTGCCAGCAGTTCGCAGGGGTTCGGTCAGCCCCAGCATTTT.

The gene calls are TRBV13 and TRBJ2-7; possibly TRBD1 for D (6 bases). Germline CDR1 PRHDT, CDR2 FYEKMQ (reference sequence). CDR3 length: 16 residues. Trimming took 4 bases from V and 2 from J, leaving 18 bases between them. The CDR3 region has the DNA TGTGCCAGCAGCTCCTGGGGGACATTGGGGGCCTACGAGCAGTACTTC. Translation gives CASSSWGTLGAYEQYF.

The chain couples TRBV27 to TRBJ2-3; 9 bases agree with TRBD2. CDR1 and CDR2 from the germline V gene are MNHEY and SMNVEV (reference sequence). The CDR3 runs to 18 residues. J was trimmed by 5 bases and V by 4 bases; bases with no gene match: 16. Here the CDR3 reads CASSSPLRLADVKDTQYF. The CDR3 nucleotides are TGTGCCAGCAGTTCTCCACTGAGACTAGCGGATGTAAAAGATACGCAGTATTTT.

V gene TRBV6-5 combines with J gene TRBJ1-2; D might be TRBD1 (5 bases). V lost 6 bases and J 4 bases, leaving 12 bases between the germline ends. The CDR3 runs 13 residues. Germline CDR1 reads MNHEY; CDR2 reads SVGAGI. The CDR3 protein is CASSGGPSYGYTF. CDR3 nucleotide sequence: TGTGCCAGCAGCGGGGGACCGTCCTATGGCTACACCTTC.

The chain uses TRBV25-1 and TRBJ1-1; D possibly corresponds to TRBD1 (5 bases). The CDR3 totals 17 residues. Germline CDR1 reads MGHDK; CDR2 reads SYGVNS. Trimming removed 6 bases at V and 4 bases at J, with 24 bases between. The CDR3 nucleotides are TGTGCCAGCAGCCAGGCCCCCGGTCAGGGAAAGGGCACTGAAGCTTTCTTT. This sequence encodes CASSQAPGQGKGTEAFF.

The V and J genes are TRBV4-3 and TRBJ2-5; TRBD2 matches at 8 bases. Germline trimming cut 0 bases from V and 2 bases from J; bases unmatched to any gene: 5. CDR3 length equals 16 residues. Germline CDR1 and CDR2: LGHNA and YSLEER. Here the CDR3 DNA reads TGCGCCAGCAGCCAAGATTTGCGGGGGGTACAAGAGACCCAGTACTTC. This sequence encodes CASSQDLRGVQETQYF.

V is TRBV7-8 and J is TRBJ2-1; 7 nucleotides align to TRBD1. The CDR3 spans 15 residues. The trim removed 8 bases at V and 9 bases at J, leaving 16 bases unmatched. The germline V gene encodes CDR1 SGHVS and CDR2 FQNEAQ. The CDR3 DNA sequence: TGTGCCAGCGGCTCGACAGGGCTTAGGAACGGTGAGCAGTTCTTC. It codes for CASGSTGLRNGEQFF.

In this sample, this clone turned up many times. The rearrangement uses TRBV6-6 and TRBJ2-2, with D perhaps matching TRBD2 (5 bases). Germline assignment: CDR1 MNHNY and CDR2 SVGAGI (reference sequence). CDR3 length equals 12 residues. Trimming stripped 7 bases from V and 6 bases from J, with 9 bases between. As DNA, the CDR3 is TGTGCCAGCATATCCGGGGCCGGGGAGCTGTTTTTT. It translates to CASISGAGELFF.

The chain carries TRBV27 and TRBJ2-3; 9 positions match TRBD2. In germline, CDR1 is MNHEY, CDR2 SMNVEV (reference sequence). The CDR3 contains 17 residues. V lost 0 bases, J lost 3 bases, and 7 bases stayed unmatched. This chain's CDR3 is CASSLSGLAGITDTQYF. CDR3 DNA sequence: TGTGCCAGCAGTTTATCCGGGCTAGCGGGGATAACAGATACGCAGTATTTT.

This clone was seen a few times. V usage is TRBV19 and J usage is TRBJ1-6, with TRBD1 matching over 8 bases. CDR1 is LNHDA and CDR2 is SQIVND in the germline V gene (reference sequence). With V trimmed by 9 bases and J by 10 bases, 5 bases remained unmatched. The CDR3 has 12 amino acids. DNA for the CDR3: TGTGCCAGCGGGACAGGCGCGTCACCCCTCCACTTT. Protein sequence: CASGTGASPLHF.

The chain couples TRBV29-1 to TRBJ2-3, with TRBD1 as a possible D gene (6 bases). This CDR3 has 16 residues. The ends were cut back, 7 bases at V and 4 bases at J, with 24 bases in the middle. Germline assignment: CDR1 SQVTM and CDR2 ANQGSEA. The CDR3 sequence: CSATRKTTDSADTQYF. The CDR3, as DNA: TGCAGCGCCACCCGAAAAACAACGGACAGTGCAGATACGCAGTATTTT.

V is TRBV7-3 and J is TRBJ2-2; D might be TRBD1 (5 bases). V was cut by 5 bases and J by 5 bases, with 6 bases left in between. The CDR3 is 12 residues long. Germline-derived CDR1 and CDR2 are SGHTA and FQGTGA. CDR3: CASSPGTGELFF. The CDR3 nucleotides are TGTGCCAGCAGCCCAGGGACCGGGGAGCTGTTTTTT. Variable domain in full (rest from reference TRBV7-3 and TRBJ2-2): GAGVSQTPSNKVTEKGKYVELRCDPISGHTALYWYRQSLGQGPEFLIYFQGTGAADDSGLPNDRFFAVRPEGSVSTLKIQRTERGDSAVYLCASSPGTGELFFGEGSRLTVL.

This chain links TRBV7-2 with TRBJ2-7; 8 bases fit TRBD2. This CDR3 is built from 13 residues. V shed 5 bases and J 3 bases; nucleotides not matched to a gene: 3. Germline V lookup: CDR1 SGHTA, CDR2 FQGNSA. CDR3 sequence: CASSATSGYEQYF. CDR3 coding DNA: TGTGCCAGCAGCGCCACTAGCGGCTACGAGCAGTACTTC. Using reference TRBV7-2 and TRBJ2-7 for the parts outside the CDR3, the full variable domain is GAGVSQSPSNKVTEKGKDVELRCDPISGHTALYWYRQSLGQGLEFLIYFQGNSAPDKSGLPSDRFSAERTGGSVSTLTIQRTQQEDSAVYLCASSATSGYEQYFGPGTRLTVT.

The chain joins TRBV7-3 to TRBJ2-2, with D unresolved. The CDR3 has 17 amino acids. The germline V gene has CDR1 SGHTA and CDR2 FQGTGA. V lost 1 base, J lost 1 base, and 13 bases lay in between. The CDR3 DNA reads TGTGCCAGCAGCTTAATTCGGCAGGAAGAGAACACCGGGGAGCTGTTTTTT. Its protein is CASSLIRQEENTGELFF. The variable domain in full, with the rest retrieved from reference TRBV7-3 and TRBJ2-2, is GAGVSQTPSNKVTEKGKYVELRCDPISGHTALYWYRQSLGQGPEFLIYFQGTGAADDSGLPNDRFFAVRPEGSVSTLKIQRTERGDSAVYLCASSLIRQEENTGELFFGEGSRLTVL.